These T cell receptor beta chains were read from a single sample in a study of OX40 agonist ivuxolimab in advanced cancers. Here immunoSEQ multiplex PCR was the method, and the copy in TCRdb shows in-frame clones only, minus some. The table records about 79,000 clones, approximately 94% of them present only once. The sample consisted of CD4+ or CD8+ T cells sorted from blood, taken in a trial of the OX40 agonist ivuxolimab. The origin of the receptors is an adult with an advanced solid tumor such as melanoma, head and neck, liver or kidney cancer. The CDR3 runs from the conserved cysteine through the conserved F or W. The D gene is left open where the match is weak. For some rows the clone size is stated as once, few or many, or as a class when expanded; others skip it.

clone size,V gene,J gene,D gene,CDR3 DNA,CDR3 protein
-,TRBV27,TRBJ2-1,-,TGTGCCAGCAGTGTGGGACTTTACAATGAGCAGTTCTTC,CASSVGLYNEQFF
-,TRBV7-8,TRBJ2-6,-,TGTGCCAGCAGCCAAGGGGGAGATGGTGGGGCCAACGTCCTGACTTTC,CASSQGGDGGANVLTF
-,TRBV7-9,TRBJ1-4,-,TGTGCCAGCAGCTTAGTAGGGACTCCTAATGAAAAACTGTTTTTT,CASSLVGTPNEKLFF
once,TRBV7-8,TRBJ2-3,-,TGTGCCAGCAGCCCACCATCTCACATTAGCACAGATACGCAGTATTTT,CASSPPSHISTDTQYF
-,TRBV6-5,TRBJ1-1,-,TGTGCCAGCAGTTACTCGAAAGACCGGGACAACACTGAAGCTTTCTTT,CASSYSKDRDNTEAFF
-,TRBV5-4,TRBJ1-1,-,TGTGCCAGCAGCTTGGAAAGGGGGGCTGGTGACACTGAAGCTTTCTTT,CASSLERGAGDTEAFF
once,TRBV7-2,TRBJ2-5,-,TGTGCCAGCAGCTTAGAGCCAGGTGGCTGGGAGACCCAGTACTTC,CASSLEPGGWETQYF
-,TRBV5-8,TRBJ2-7,-,TGTGCCAGCAGCTTGTTTACTGACCCCTACGAGCAGTACTTC,CASSLFTDPYEQYF
-,TRBV27,TRBJ2-7,-,TGTGCCAGCAGTTACCTTTCGGGCGGGTACGAGCAGTACTTC,CASSYLSGGYEQYF
-,TRBV5-6,TRBJ2-5,TRBD1,TGTGCCAGCAGTCAACAGGGGGACCAAGAGACCCAGTACTTC,CASSQQGDQETQYF
once,TRBV16,TRBJ2-1,TRBD2,TGTGCCAGCAGCCTTAGAGCGGGAGCCTACAATGAGCAGTTCTTC,CASSLRAGAYNEQFF
-,TRBV7-8,TRBJ1-1,-,TGTGCCAGCAGCTCGGCAGGTCCCTACACTGAAGCTTTCTTT,CASSSAGPYTEAFF
-,TRBV19,TRBJ2-4,-,TGTGCCAGTAGTATAGGATCGGGTGTGAACTTTCAGTACTTC,CASSIGSGVNFQYF
-,TRBV6-5,TRBJ1-1,-,TGTGCCAGCAGTTACGGGTTGGGGGCTTTAAACACTGAAGCTTTCTTT,CASSYGLGALNTEAFF
-,TRBV6-4,TRBJ2-7,-,TGTGCCAGCAGTGACTCCGCGGGCGGAGGCCACGAGCAGTACTTC,CASSDSAGGGHEQYF
-,TRBV13,TRBJ1-2,-,TGTGCCAGCAGCTTCCGGACAGACGAACTCTATGGCTACACCTTC,CASSFRTDELYGYTF
-,TRBV5-1,TRBJ2-7,-,TGCGCCAGCAGCTTCGAGGGGTCCGCCTACGAGCAGTACTTC,CASSFEGSAYEQYF